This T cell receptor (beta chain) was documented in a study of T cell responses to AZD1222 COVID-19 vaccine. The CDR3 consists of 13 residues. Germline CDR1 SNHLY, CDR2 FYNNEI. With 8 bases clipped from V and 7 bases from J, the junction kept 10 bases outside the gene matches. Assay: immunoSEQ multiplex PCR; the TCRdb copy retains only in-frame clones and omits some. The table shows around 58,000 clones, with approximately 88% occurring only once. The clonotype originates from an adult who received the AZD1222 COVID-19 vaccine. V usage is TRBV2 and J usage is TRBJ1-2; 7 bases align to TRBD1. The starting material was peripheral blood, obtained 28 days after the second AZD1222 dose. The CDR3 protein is CASQDREVAGYTF. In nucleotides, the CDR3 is TGTGCCAGCCAAGACAGGGAGGTTGCTGGCTACACCTTC.